One sample yielded the 11 T cell receptor beta chains listed below, sequenced in a study of blood T cells in healthy people across ages (dated by TCRdb to about 2015). The library was generated by 5' RACE. The run used an Illumina HiSeq 2500. A second PCR of roughly 6 to 11 cycles was run with a J-beta primer mix and a sample-barcoded 5' primer. TCRdb reran the public reads through fastp at Q25 and MiXCR, keeping productive beta chains. Duplicate CDR3 protein sequences are folded into a single record with the most common DNA and genes. The sample table holds 550,000 to 750,000 distinct CDR3 sequences, of which more than 20% were seen once. Roughly 3.7% of the sample is held by the ten biggest clonotypes. The sequenced material came from blood. These receptors were taken from a man between 65 and 79 years old in good health.

V gene TRBV7-2 combines with J gene TRBJ2-7; TRBD1 agrees at 8 bases. The CDR3 extends over 12 amino acids. Germline CDR1 is SGHTA and CDR2 is FQGNSA. In nucleotides, the CDR3 is TGTGCGTCCGGGACAGGACCCTACGAGCAGTACTTC. Translated, it gives CASGTGPYEQYF.

The chain combines TRBV24-1 with TRBJ2-5; 7 bases agree with TRBD2. The CDR3 is 14 residues long. The germline V gene encodes CDR1 KGHDR and CDR2 SFDVKD. The V segment lost 4 bases and the J segment 4 bases; nucleotides outside the gene matches: 5. The CDR3 DNA follows: TGTGCCACCAGTGACCCGACTAGCCGAGAGACCCAGTACTTC. Translation: CATSDPTSRETQYF.

This clonotype came up a few times. The chain combines TRBV28 with TRBJ2-7; D is unresolved. The CDR3 runs to 11 residues. V was cut by 8 bases and J by 3 bases, with 8 bases left in between. CDR1 and CDR2 from the germline V gene are MDHEN and SYDVKM. CDR3 bases: TGTGCCAGCGGCTACTTCTACGAGCAGTACTTC. This translates into CASGYFYEQYF. The entire variable domain, with the rest obtained from reference TRBV28 and TRBJ2-7, is as follows: DVKVTQSSRYLVKRTGEKVFLECVQDMDHENMFWYRQDPGLGLRLIYFSYDVKMKEKGDIPEGYSVSREKKERFSLILESASTNQTSMYLCASGYFYEQYFGPGTRLTVT.

This sequence joins TRBV11-2 and TRBJ2-7, with 8 bases fitting TRBD2. The CDR3 loop spans 17 amino acids. V lost 6 bases and J lost 6; bases outside the gene matches: 19. Germline lookup yields CDR1 SGHAT and CDR2 FQNNGV. The CDR3 DNA reads as TGTGCCAGCAGAAGGAGCGGGGGACATCCTGGCTCTGGCGAGCAGTACTTC. It translates to CASRRSGGHPGSGEQYF.

V is TRBV5-5 and J is TRBJ2-1; D is undetermined. Germline CDR1 is SGHKS and CDR2 is YYEKEE (reference sequence). Trimming shortened V by 4 bases and J by 0 bases, and 17 bases separated the two germline ends. CDR3 length: 17 residues. CDR3 residues: CASSPSFGVSSYNEQFF. The CDR3 coding sequence is TGTGCCAGCAGCCCATCCTTCGGAGTGAGCTCCTACAATGAGCAGTTCTTC.

The chain is built from TRBV6-5 and TRBJ2-1; TRBD2 agrees at 7 bases. CDR1 and CDR2 (germline): MNHEY, SVGAGI. CDR3 length: 11 residues. Trimming cost V 5 bases and J 10 bases; bases outside gene matches: 2. The DNA for the CDR3 is TGTGCCAGCAGTGGGGGGGGGGAGCAGTTCTTC. Its translation: CASSGGGEQFF.

This clonotype was seen ten or more times. The genes are TRBV9 and TRBJ2-1; 13 bases agree with TRBD2. J lost 12 bases, V lost 4 bases, and 7 bases had no gene match. This CDR3 contains 14 residues. Germline CDR1 SGDLS, CDR2 YYNGEE. The CDR3 sequence is CASSPGLAGTMQFF. CDR3 nucleotides: TGTGCCAGCAGCCCGGGACTAGCGGGAACCATGCAGTTCTTC.

This clonotype was recorded many times. This sequence joins TRBV7-2 and TRBJ2-3; 9 positions agree with TRBD2. Trimming took 2 bases from V and 3 from J; bases not matched to a gene: 12. Germline V gives CDR1 SGHTA, CDR2 FQGNSA. The CDR3 loop spans 18 amino acids. The CDR3 DNA reads TGTGCCAGCAGCTTAAGATTTGCGGCGGGAGGGCCAACAGATACGCAGTATTTT. This translates into CASSLRFAAGGPTDTQYF.

The sample holds a few counts of this clonotype. The genes are TRBV10-3 and TRBJ2-2; D tentatively fits TRBD1 or TRBD2 (5 bases each). Germline lookup yields CDR1 ENHRY and CDR2 SYGVKD. The CDR3 is made up of 15 amino acids. The DNA for the CDR3 is TGTGCTGGAGGAGCAGGCAGGGTGGACACCGGGGAGCTGTTTTTT. Translating it yields CAGGAGRVDTGELFF.

The genes are TRBV20-1 and TRBJ2-7; weak D call: TRBD2 (6 bases). The CDR3 extends over 16 amino acids. V dropped 3 bases and J dropped 2 bases, with 20 bases sitting between them. Germline V CDR1 and CDR2: DFQATT, SNEGSKA (reference sequence). The CDR3 reads CSARALLSSATYEQYF. Here the CDR3 DNA reads TGCAGTGCTAGGGCCCTGTTGTCTAGCGCGACCTACGAGCAGTACTTC.

The CDR3 DNA reads as TGTGCCAGCAGCCATGGAGCGGGCTCCGGGGAGCTGTTTTTT. This gives the protein CASSHGAGSGELFF. This chain joins TRBV14 and TRBJ2-2, with a weak D call TRBD2 (6 bases). The length of the CDR3 is 14 residues. V lost 3 bases, J lost 6 bases, and 11 bases lay in between. The germline V gene encodes CDR1 SGHDN and CDR2 FVKESK.